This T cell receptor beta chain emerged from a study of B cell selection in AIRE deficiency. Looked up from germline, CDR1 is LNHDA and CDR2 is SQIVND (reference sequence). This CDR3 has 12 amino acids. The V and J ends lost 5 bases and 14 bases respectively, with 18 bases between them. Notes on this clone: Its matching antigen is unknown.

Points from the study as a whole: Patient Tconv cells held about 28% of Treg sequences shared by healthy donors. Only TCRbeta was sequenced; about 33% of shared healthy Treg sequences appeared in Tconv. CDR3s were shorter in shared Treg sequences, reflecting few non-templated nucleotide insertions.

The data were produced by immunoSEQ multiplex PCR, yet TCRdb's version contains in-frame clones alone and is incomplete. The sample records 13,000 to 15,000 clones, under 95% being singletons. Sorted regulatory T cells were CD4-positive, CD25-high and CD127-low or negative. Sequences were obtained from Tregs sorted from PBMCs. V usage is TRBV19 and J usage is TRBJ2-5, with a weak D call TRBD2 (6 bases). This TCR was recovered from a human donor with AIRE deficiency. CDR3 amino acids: CASSPSGATRYF. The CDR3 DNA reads TGTGCCAGTAGTCCCTCGGGAGCAACCCGTTACTTC.